One and the same sample provided the 17 T cell receptor beta chains below, sequenced in a study of blood T cell repertoires in COVID-19. Clones were sequenced by immunoSEQ multiplex PCR, and TCRdb holds only the in-frame ones, with some missing. Here the sample spans about 480,000 clones, nearly 90% being singletons. The sequencing sample was made of PBMCs or T cells enriched from blood (not recorded which). The receptors come from a woman aged 18-29 years with acute COVID-19.

The chain links TRBV7-3 to TRBJ1-1; D not certain. CDR1 and CDR2 from the germline V gene are SGHTA and FQGTGA. The CDR3 extends over 13 amino acids. The V and J ends lost 5 bases and 5 bases respectively, with 12 bases between them. The CDR3 coding sequence is TGTGCCAGCAGCCCTAGTCGGGGTACTGAAGCTTTCTTT. Its protein is CASSPSRGTEAFF.

V and J are TRBV19 and TRBJ1-3; no clear D. CDR3 length equals 15 residues. With 3 bases removed from V and 4 bases from J, the gap between germline ends came to 13 bases. The germline CDR1 and CDR2 sequences are LNHDA and SQIVND (reference sequence). The CDR3 here is CASSMRGRQGNTIYF. The CDR3 DNA sequence: TGTGCCAGTAGTATGAGAGGGCGGCAAGGAAACACCATATATTTT.

The chain carries TRBV27 and TRBJ2-2; 11 bases line up with TRBD2. The CDR3 runs to 14 residues. After removal of 5 bases from V and 6 bases from J, the junction contained 2 bases not matched to a gene. Germline CDR1 and CDR2: MNHEY and SMNVEV (reference sequence). In nucleotides, the CDR3 is TGTGCCAGCAGTAATAGCGGGAGGGCCGGGGAGCTGTTTTTT. Amino acid sequence: CASSNSGRAGELFF.

The CDR3 here is CSVYRGAYEQYF. The DNA for the CDR3 is TGCAGCGTATACAGGGGTGCCTACGAGCAGTACTTC. V is TRBV29-1 and J is TRBJ2-7, with 7 bases aligning to TRBD1. Germline CDR1 SQVTM, CDR2 ANQGSEA. The V and J ends lost 6 bases and 2 bases, in that order; junction bases with no gene match: 4. The CDR3 length is 12 residues.

CDR3 bases: TGTGCCAGCAGCGATTCCAGCGGGGGGCCCCCCGGGGAGCTGTTTTTT. Its translation: CASSDSSGGPPGELFF. V usage is TRBV9 and J usage is TRBJ2-2; 9 bases match TRBD2. V dropped 3 bases and J dropped 6; count of bases not matched to a gene: 9. Germline CDR1 SGDLS, CDR2 YYNGEE. This CDR3 region has 16 residues.

The table lists this clone with a count of one. The V and J genes are TRBV4-3 and TRBJ2-1, with TRBD2 matching 9 bases. V was pared by 0 bases and J by 4 bases, with 13 bases of the junction left unmatched. CDR1 is LGHNA, CDR2 YSLEER, per germline. This CDR3 region has 19 residues. Here the CDR3 DNA reads TGCGCCAGCAGCCAAGAAACCCGAGCGGGAGGAAGTACGTACAATGAGCAGTTCTTC. Protein product: CASSQETRAGGSTYNEQFF.

The chain uses TRBV6-5 and TRBJ2-1; 9 nucleotides agree with TRBD2. Germline lookup yields CDR1 MNHEY and CDR2 SVGAGI. V lost 2 bases, J lost 6 bases, and 8 bases stayed unmatched. The CDR3 has 16 amino acids. The CDR3 nucleotides are TGTGCCAGCAGTTACGGGGCGGGGGGGCCCGGCAATGAGCAGTTCTTC. This translates into CASSYGAGGPGNEQFF.

The rearrangement joins TRBV20-1 to TRBJ2-2; TRBD1 matches at 8 bases. Unmatched junction bases numbered 5, after V lost 3 bases and J lost 14 bases. Germline V lookup: CDR1 DFQATT, CDR2 SNEGSKA (reference sequence). This CDR3 region has 11 residues. The CDR3 DNA reads TGCAGTGCTAGCGGACAGGGAAGACTGTTTTTT. Its translation: CSASGQGRLFF.

The chain's CDR3 is CATQGRAGSYEQYF. DNA of the CDR3: TGTGCCACCCAGGGGAGGGCGGGTTCCTACGAGCAGTACTTC. The rearrangement joins TRBV5-8 to TRBJ2-7, with a tentative D call TRBD2 (7 bases). Germline lookup yields CDR1 SGHTS and CDR2 YDEGEE. This CDR3 has 14 amino acids. V was trimmed by 9 bases and J by 1 base, leaving 17 bases between them.

This clone was observed once. The V and J genes are TRBV5-1 and TRBJ2-3; D is perhaps TRBD1 (6 bases). The CDR3 loop spans 13 amino acids. The germline CDR1 and CDR2 sequences are SGHRS and YFSETQ. V shed 5 bases and J shed 3 bases, with 10 bases lying between them. CDR3 residues: CASRYRETDTQYF. The CDR3 region has the DNA TGCGCCAGCAGATACAGGGAGACAGATACGCAGTATTTT.

This clone has a handful of counts. V gene TRBV3-1 (or the pseudogene TRBV3-2) combines with J gene TRBJ1-2; 9 bases are shared with TRBD1. Per the germline V gene, CDR1 is LGHDT and CDR2 is YNNKEL (reference sequence). With V trimmed by 3 bases and J by 7 bases, 12 bases remained unmatched. The CDR3 has 16 amino acids. The CDR3, as DNA: TGTGCCAGCAGCCAGACCTGGACAGGGGAAAGTTCTGGCTACACCTTC. It yields the protein CASSQTWTGESSGYTF.

The chain combines TRBV7-9 with TRBJ1-2, with TRBD1 matching 9 bases. With V trimmed by 5 bases and J by 7 bases, 8 bases remained unmatched. The CDR3 sequence is 14 residues long. In germline, CDR1 is SEHNR, CDR2 FQNEAQ (reference sequence). As DNA, the CDR3 is TGTGCCAGCAGCGGGGGACAGGGAATTAGTGGCTACACCTTC. This encodes CASSGGQGISGYTF.

This chain links TRBV18 with TRBJ2-7; D ambiguous. With 1 base removed from V and 0 bases from J, the gap between germline ends came to 16 bases. There are 17 residues in the CDR3. The germline CDR1 and CDR2 sequences are KGHSH and LQKENI. CDR3 protein: CASSPRPYSFSSYEQYF. The CDR3 coding sequence is TGTGCCAGCTCACCACGCCCTTACAGTTTTAGCTCCTACGAGCAGTACTTC.

The chain employs TRBV19 and TRBJ2-1; 7 bases fit TRBD2. The junction had 5 bases not matched to a gene; V was cut back by 0 bases and J by 0 bases. Germline V gene data show CDR1 as LNHDA and CDR2 as SQIVND (reference sequence). The CDR3 loop spans 17 amino acids. CDR3 loop: CASSIDGAGNSYNEQFF. The CDR3 DNA reads TGTGCCAGTAGTATAGACGGAGCGGGAAACTCCTACAATGAGCAGTTCTTC.

In its sample, this clone was seen a few times. In nucleotides, the CDR3 is TGCAGCGTTGAAGATAGGGGCTTCTACGAGCAGTACTTC. Amino acids: CSVEDRGFYEQYF. The chain employs TRBV29-1 and TRBJ2-7; TRBD1 is a possible D gene (5 bases). CDR3 length equals 13 residues. The germline CDR1 and CDR2 sequences are SQVTM and ANQGSEA. V was trimmed by 0 bases and J by 3 bases, leaving 9 bases between them.

The chain links TRBV5-1 to TRBJ2-1, with 8 bases lining up with TRBD1. This CDR3 is 14 amino acids long. V trimming: 4 bases; J trimming: 8 bases; junction bases outside the gene matches: 8. In germline, CDR1 is SGHRS, CDR2 YFSETQ. CDR3 amino acids: CASSKWTGQDEQFF. In DNA, the CDR3 is TGCGCCAGCAGCAAATGGACAGGGCAGGATGAGCAGTTCTTC.

V gene TRBV5-5 combines with J gene TRBJ2-1; D may be TRBD2 (5 bases). The V and J ends lost 1 base and 4 bases respectively, with 18 bases between them. The CDR3 covers 17 residues. Germline V gene sequence: CDR1 SGHKS, CDR2 YYEKEE (reference sequence). The CDR3 reads CASSLLGETGRYNEQFF. The CDR3 DNA reads as TGTGCCAGCAGCTTGTTGGGCGAGACGGGAAGATACAATGAGCAGTTCTTC.